Listed below are T cell receptor beta chains from one sample, sequenced in a study of Ad26.COV2.S vaccination and SARS-CoV-2 variants. The table came from immunoSEQ multiplex PCR; TCRdb's copy has only in-frame clones and leaves some out. The sample yields about 330,000 clones, almost 90% seen once. The specimen comprised peripheral blood, sampled in a trial of Ad26.COV2.S vaccine versus placebo. Receptors originate from a person between 18 and 60 years old who received the Ad26.COV2.S COVID-19 vaccine or a placebo. Each CDR3 is given with its conserved first and last residue. The D gene is left open where the match is weak. Size is omitted from some rows. Given values are once, few, many or a class for expanded clones.

v_gene	j_gene	len	d_gene	abundance	CDR3aa	CDR3nt
TRBV19	TRBJ1-6	15	.	few	CASIRTETVGSPLHF	TGTGCCAGTATACGGACCGAGACCGTCGGATCACCCCTCCACTTT
TRBV12-3/TRBV12-4	TRBJ1-1	12	.	.	CASSLPGTKAFF	TGTGCCAGCAGTTTACCCGGGACAAAAGCTTTCTTT
TRBV13	TRBJ2-7	14	TRBD1	.	CASSPGTGVYEQYF	TGTGCCAGCAGCCCCGGGACAGGGGTCTACGAGCAGTACTTC
TRBV6-2/TRBV6-3	TRBJ1-5	15	.	.	CASSYPQAINQPQHF	TGTGCCAGCAGTTACCCCCAGGCGATCAATCAGCCCCAGCATTTT
TRBV7-9	TRBJ1-5	14	.	.	CASSSRSGNQPQHF	TGTGCCAGCAGCTCACGGTCTGGGAATCAGCCCCAGCATTTT
TRBV15	TRBJ2-2	16	.	few	CATSRAGITNTGELFF	TGTGCCACCAGCAGGGCAGGTATAACGAACACCGGGGAGCTGTTTTTT
TRBV5-1	TRBJ1-1	14	.	.	CASRLAAPNTEAFF	TGCGCCAGCCGCTTAGCAGCGCCGAACACTGAAGCTTTCTTT
TRBV12-3/TRBV12-4	TRBJ1-2	13	.	.	CASSLESYYGYTF	TGTGCCAGCAGTTTAGAGAGTTACTATGGCTACACCTTC
TRBV2	TRBJ2-3	19	.	.	CASSESSAVSLGERDTQYF	TGTGCCAGCAGTGAATCTAGCGCGGTTAGCTTGGGGGAAAGAGATACGCAGTATTTT
TRBV20-1	TRBJ2-3	13	TRBD2	.	CSASPRGADTQYF	TGCAGTGCTAGTCCCCGGGGGGCAGATACGCAGTATTTT
TRBV18	TRBJ2-1	21	TRBD2	.	CASSPVSASGGYLSYYNEQFF	TGTGCCAGCTCACCAGTAAGCGCTAGCGGGGGTTACCTCTCTTACTACAATGAGCAGTTCTTC
TRBV9	TRBJ1-2	13	.	once	CASSVVGSRGYTF	TGTGCCAGCAGCGTAGTGGGAAGTCGTGGCTACACCTTC
TRBV3-1/TRBV3-2	TRBJ1-2	15	TRBD1	.	CASRNTGGNFYGYTF	TGTGCCAGCAGGAACACAGGGGGGAACTTCTATGGCTACACCTTC
TRBV7-8	TRBJ2-3	18	TRBD2	.	CASSSPLDGRGSSDTQYF	TGTGCCAGCAGCTCTCCTCTCGACGGGAGGGGGTCTTCAGATACGCAGTATTTT
TRBV7-9	TRBJ1-6	13	.	.	CASSTLRVSPLHF	TGTGCCAGCAGCACGCTTAGGGTTTCACCCCTCCACTTT
TRBV6-5	TRBJ1-3	13	.	once	CASSRGLQDTIYF	TGTGCCAGCAGTCGGGGGTTGCAGGACACCATATATTTT
TRBV5-4	TRBJ1-5	13	.	.	CASTSQGNQPQHF	TGTGCCAGCACCTCCCAGGGGAATCAGCCCCAGCATTTT
TRBV27	TRBJ1-1	13	.	.	CASSLRENTEAFF	TGTGCCAGCAGTTTAAGAGAGAACACTGAAGCTTTCTTT
TRBV18	TRBJ2-1	15	TRBD2	.	CASSPPGGAFDEQFF	TGTGCCAGCTCACCTCCCGGGGGGGCATTCGATGAGCAGTTCTTC
TRBV12-5	TRBJ2-6	17	TRBD1	.	CASGFRQGALGANVLTF	TGTGCTAGTGGTTTCCGACAGGGGGCCCTTGGGGCCAACGTCCTGACTTTC
TRBV6-5	TRBJ2-1	12	TRBD1	.	CASRNRGDEQFF	TGTGCCAGCAGGAACAGGGGCGATGAGCAGTTCTTC
TRBV2	TRBJ1-3	14	TRBD1	.	CASGDRISGNTIYF	TGTGCCAGCGGGGACAGGATCTCTGGAAACACCATATATTTT
TRBV7-2	TRBJ2-1	16	TRBD2	.	CASSLSGLAGGNEQFF	TGTGCCAGCAGCTTATCCGGGCTAGCGGGAGGAAATGAGCAGTTCTTC
TRBV15	TRBJ2-1	16	TRBD1	.	CATSRGPGQGYNEQFF	TGTGCCACCAGCAGAGGTCCGGGACAGGGGTACAATGAGCAGTTCTTC
TRBV2	TRBJ2-7	15	TRBD1	.	CASSDLQGASYEQYF	TGTGCCAGCAGTGATCTACAGGGGGCGTCCTACGAGCAGTACTTC
TRBV28	TRBJ1-4	14	.	once	CASNRQDSNEKLFF	TGTGCCAGCAATCGACAGGACTCTAATGAAAAACTGTTTTTT
TRBV4-3	TRBJ1-1	13	.	once	CASSQPGITEAFF	TGCGCCAGCAGCCAACCAGGAATAACTGAAGCTTTCTTT
TRBV12-3/TRBV12-4	TRBJ1-1	11	.	.	CASSLGAEAFF	TGTGCCAGCAGTCTGGGCGCTGAAGCTTTCTTT
TRBV4-3	TRBJ1-1	15	.	.	CASSQGSSLNTEAFF	TGCGCCAGCAGCCAAGGGTCTTCACTGAACACTGAAGCTTTCTTT
TRBV11-3	TRBJ2-1	14	TRBD2	.	CASSFRGGANEQFF	TGTGCCAGCAGCTTTCGCGGGGGGGCCAATGAGCAGTTCTTC
TRBV7-9	TRBJ1-2	11	.	.	CASSFALLYAF	TGTGCCAGCAGCTTTGCTTTGCTTTACGCCTTC
TRBV6-5	TRBJ1-3	13	.	.	CATRDHGGNTIYF	TGTGCCACCAGGGATCACGGAGGAAACACCATATATTTT
TRBV18	TRBJ1-4	13	.	.	CASSQDSNEKLFF	TGTGCCAGCTCCCAGGACTCTAATGAAAAACTGTTTTTT
TRBV9	TRBJ2-1	16	TRBD2	.	CASSVGGSAHLGEQFF	TGTGCCAGCAGCGTAGGCGGGAGTGCCCATTTGGGTGAGCAGTTCTTC
TRBV4-1	TRBJ2-2	17	.	.	CASSQPGHPSHTGELFF	TGCGCCAGCAGCCAGCCTGGACACCCAAGCCACACCGGGGAGCTGTTTTTT
TRBV6-5	TRBJ1-1	13	.	.	CASSQSANTEAFF	TGTGCCAGCAGTCAGTCAGCGAACACTGAAGCTTTCTTT
TRBV28	TRBJ1-3	15	.	.	CASSLYGYSGNTIYF	TGTGCCAGCAGTTTATACGGGTACTCTGGAAACACCATATATTTT
TRBV2	TRBJ2-7	16	.	.	CASSEANGLVSYEQYF	TGTGCCAGCAGTGAAGCCAACGGCCTGGTAAGCTACGAGCAGTACTTC
TRBV10-3	TRBJ2-5	13	TRBD1	.	CAIKGTVQETQYF	TGTGCCATCAAAGGGACAGTCCAAGAGACCCAGTACTTC
TRBV27	TRBJ1-5	13	.	.	CASAQQINQPQHF	TGTGCCAGCGCCCAACAGATCAATCAGCCCCAGCATTTT
TRBV29-1	TRBJ1-1	13	TRBD1	.	CSVSTGRDTEAFF	TGCAGCGTTTCGACAGGGAGAGACACTGAAGCTTTCTTT
TRBV6-1	TRBJ2-1	15	.	.	CASSEASGGANEQFF	TGTGCCAGCAGTGAAGCGTCCGGGGGCGCGAATGAGCAGTTCTTC
TRBV2	TRBJ2-1	15	.	.	CASSDVALKGNEQFF	TGTGCCAGCAGTGACGTTGCACTCAAGGGGAATGAGCAGTTCTTC
TRBV6-2/TRBV6-3	TRBJ1-6	16	.	.	CASSYILSSYNSPLHF	TGTGCCAGCAGTTACATCCTGAGCTCCTATAATTCACCCCTCCACTTT